This T cell receptor (beta chain) stems from a study of patients and donors after allogeneic stem cell transplantation. Germline V gene sequence: CDR1 KGHDR, CDR2 SFDVKD. The CDR3 spans 15 residues. V was pared by 9 bases and J by 0 bases, with 15 bases between. From the RT-PCR reads, TCRdb called clonotypes with MiXCR, one entry per CDR3 protein. The table shows under 30,000 distinct CDR3 sequences, with less than 30% occurring only once. The receptor's source is a human donor who was either an allogeneic HSCT recipient or a stem cell or donor lymphocyte infusion donor (not recorded which). It is not recorded whose cells these are; they may come from a transplant donor. V is TRBV24-1 and J is TRBJ2-3, with D tentatively TRBD2 (6 bases). Sequencing was carried out using blood, either unsorted or a sorted T cell fraction (not recorded which). CDR3: CATSRDSSSTDTQYF. The DNA of the CDR3 is TGTGCCACCTCGCGGGACTCCTCTAGCACAGATACGCAGTATTTT.